These 18 T cell receptor beta chains originate from one sample sequenced in a study of T cell responses to AZD1222 COVID-19 vaccine. Method: immunoSEQ multiplex PCR; TCRdb's copy keeps in-frame clones and lacks some. The sample has some 170,000 clones, about 92% seen once; the top ten hold 2.5% to 3%. The sample consisted of peripheral blood, taken on day 0 of AZD1222 vaccination. These receptors came from an adult in good health.

The chain employs TRBV6-4 and TRBJ2-1; 7 bases fit TRBD1. CDR1 is MRHNA and CDR2 is SNTAGT in the germline V gene. After removal of 2 bases from V and 6 bases from J, the junction contained 7 bases not matched to a gene. This CDR3 is 15 amino acids long. CDR3 protein: CASSDTGTATNEQFF. Here the CDR3 DNA reads TGTGCCAGCAGTGACACCGGGACAGCTACCAATGAGCAGTTCTTC.

This clone appeared once. This rearrangement joins TRBV7-9 to TRBJ1-2; no clear D gene. Trimming took 5 bases from V and 8 from J, leaving 18 bases between them. CDR3 length equals 14 residues. Per the germline V gene, CDR1 is SEHNR and CDR2 is FQNEAQ (reference sequence). The CDR3 spells CASSPSSGSGGYTF. The CDR3, as DNA: TGTGCCAGCAGCCCCAGCTCGGGGTCCGGGGGCTACACCTTC.

CDR3 sequence: CSVDASGSYNEQFF. The CDR3 DNA reads as TGCAGCGTTGACGCTAGCGGGAGTTACAATGAGCAGTTCTTC. The gene calls are TRBV29-1 and TRBJ2-1; 10 positions agree with TRBD2. CDR1 is SQVTM, CDR2 ANQGSEA, per germline. This CDR3 contains 14 residues. Trimming cost V 3 bases and J 4 bases; bases outside gene matches: 3.

This rearrangement joins TRBV28 to TRBJ1-5; 9 positions match TRBD1. The length of the CDR3 is 14 residues. Germline trimming cut 8 bases from V and 2 bases from J; bases unmatched to any gene: 4. Germline V CDR1 and CDR2: MDHEN, SYDVKM. CDR3 in DNA: TGTGCCAGCGGACAGGGGAGAGGCAATCAGCCCCAGCATTTT. Its protein is CASGQGRGNQPQHF.

This chain links TRBV11-1 with TRBJ2-5, with D hard to call. Per the germline V gene, CDR1 is SGHAT and CDR2 is FQDESV (reference sequence). This CDR3 has 14 residues. Trimming took off 5 bases at V and 3 bases at J, with 13 bases between the two ends. In DNA form, the CDR3 reads TGTGCCAGCAGCCAGGAGCAGGTCAAAGAGACCCAGTACTTC. It specifies CASSQEQVKETQYF. Drawing the rest from reference TRBV11-1 and TRBJ2-5, the complete variable domain is EAEVAQSPRYKITEKSQAVAFWCDPISGHATLYWYRQILGQGPELLVQFQDESVVDDSQLPKDRFSAERLKGVDSTLKIQPAELGDSAMYLCASSQEQVKETQYFGPGTRLLVL.

The chain couples TRBV7-5 to TRBJ1-1. TRBV7-5 is classified as a pseudogene. The CDR3 extends over 17 amino acids. DNA for the CDR3: TGTGTCAGAAGCTTAGGTTCGGGGGCCTTGAGGGTTACTGAAGCTTTCTTT. Its protein product is CVRSLGSGALRVTEAFF.

J is TRBJ1-2 and V is TRBV6-5; 9 bases are a match to TRBD1. Unmatched junction bases numbered 5, after V lost 6 bases and J lost 3 bases. Per the germline V gene, CDR1 is MNHEY and CDR2 is SVGAGI. CDR3 length equals 14 residues. The CDR3 DNA reads TGTGCCAGCAGGCCGACAGGGGGATACTATGGCTACACCTTC. This codes for CASRPTGGYYGYTF.

The chain recombines TRBV30 with TRBJ1-6; the D is unclear. Germline values: CDR1 GTSNPN, CDR2 SVGIG (reference sequence). The V and J ends lost 2 bases and 6 bases respectively, with 8 bases between them. The CDR3 sequence is 13 residues long. CDR3 in amino acids: CAWSLEPNSPLHF. DNA for the CDR3: TGTGCCTGGAGTCTAGAACCTAATTCACCCCTCCACTTT.

This rearrangement joins TRBV14 to TRBJ1-2; 10 nucleotides match TRBD1. Per the germline V gene, CDR1 is SGHDN and CDR2 is FVKESK. Trimming cost V 4 bases and J 3 bases; bases outside gene matches: 8. This CDR3 comprises 16 residues. Here the CDR3 reads CASSPLTGGVYYGYTF. CDR3 DNA: TGTGCCAGCAGCCCGTTGACAGGGGGCGTCTACTATGGCTACACCTTC.

A note on this clone: Within the sample, other DNA sequences also encode this same CDR3. J is TRBJ2-1 and V is TRBV3-1 (or the pseudogene TRBV3-2); perhaps TRBD2 as D (6 bases). The ends were cut back, 4 bases at V and 4 bases at J, with 11 bases in the middle. Germline V gives CDR1 LGHDT, CDR2 YNNKEL (reference sequence). The CDR3 length is 14 residues. CDR3 bases: TGTGCCAGCAGCCTTCGGGACTCATACAATGAGCAGTTCTTC. This encodes CASSLRDSYNEQFF.

The chain combines TRBV15 with TRBJ2-7, with 8 bases matching TRBD2. J was trimmed by 6 bases and V by 1 base; bases with no gene match: 11. Germline V CDR1 and CDR2: LNHNV, YYDKDF (reference sequence). The CDR3 has 16 residues. CDR3 coding DNA: TGTGCCACCAGCAGAGTCGTCGGCCGGGGGGGTTCCGAGCAGTACTTC. Translated, it gives CATSRVVGRGGSEQYF.

The chain combines TRBV3-1 (or the pseudogene TRBV3-2) with TRBJ1-6, with D perhaps matching TRBD1 (5 bases). Germline loops: CDR1 LGHDT, CDR2 YNNKEL (reference sequence). Trimming cost V 0 bases and J 1 base, with 13 bases left between them. CDR3 length: 18 residues. DNA of the CDR3: TGTGCCAGCAGCCAAGAGTGGCGGGGGTCGTCCTATAATTCACCCCTCCACTTT. This codes for CASSQEWRGSSYNSPLHF.

This clone came up a few times. CDR3 sequence (DNA): TGTGCCAGCAGCTACTCGGGTAGAAGAATTAACCAAGAGACCCAGTACTTC. It yields the protein CASSYSGRRINQETQYF. The V and J genes are TRBV3-1 (or the pseudogene TRBV3-2) and TRBJ2-5; unclear D gene. V was pared by 5 bases and J by 0 bases, with 19 bases between. CDR3 length: 17 amino acids. Germline assignment: CDR1 LGHDT and CDR2 YNNKEL (reference sequence).

The rearrangement uses TRBV7-9 and TRBJ2-5, with D uncertain. CDR1 and CDR2 (germline): SEHNR, FQNEAQ (reference sequence). This CDR3 spans 14 amino acids. V was pared by 2 bases and J by 1 base, with 8 bases between. This chain's CDR3 is CASSLRVVQETQYF. DNA of the CDR3: TGTGCCAGCAGCTTAAGGGTGGTCCAAGAGACCCAGTACTTC.

The chain employs TRBV6-4 and TRBJ2-3; 8 positions agree with TRBD2. This CDR3 is 17 amino acids long. Germline V gives CDR1 MRHNA, CDR2 SNTAGT. With V trimmed by 5 bases and J by 1 base, 11 bases remained unmatched. In nucleotides, the CDR3 is TGTGCCAGCAGTCAAGAAGGCGGGAGGAGGGGCACAGATACGCAGTATTTT. Residues: CASSQEGGRRGTDTQYF.

V gene TRBV15 combines with J gene TRBJ2-7; D uncertain. Germline V CDR1 and CDR2: LNHNV, YYDKDF (reference sequence). The length of the CDR3 is 14 residues. The germline V and J ends were trimmed by 1 base and 2 bases, with 9 bases remaining between them. The CDR3, as DNA: TGTGCCACCAGCAGAGGGAAGGCCCCCTACGAGCAGTACTTC. This encodes CATSRGKAPYEQYF.

The chain recombines TRBV7-9 with TRBJ2-2; D call uncertain. Germline-derived CDR1 and CDR2 are SEHNR and FQNEAQ (reference sequence). V was shortened by 6 bases and J by 2 bases, with 19 bases between the two germline ends. This CDR3 is built from 17 residues. CDR3 DNA: TGTGCCAGCAGTTATAAGGAAGGGCGGCCTAACACCGGGGAGCTGTTTTTT. This gives the protein CASSYKEGRPNTGELFF. Supplemented by reference TRBV7-9 and TRBJ2-2, the full variable domain reads DTGVSQNPRHKITKRGQNVTFRCDPISEHNRLYWYRQTLGQGPEFLTYFQNEAQLEKSRLLSDRFSAERPKGSFSTLEIQRTEQGDSAMYLCASSYKEGRPNTGELFFGEGSRLTVL.

The genes are TRBV5-1 and TRBJ2-7; 14 nucleotides align to TRBD2. Germline assignment: CDR1 SGHRS and CDR2 YFSETQ. Unmatched junction bases numbered 5, after V lost 5 bases and J lost 7 bases. This CDR3 has 14 amino acids. The CDR3 here is CASRGLAGVGEQYF. The CDR3 nucleotides read TGCGCCAGCAGGGGACTAGCGGGAGTGGGGGAGCAGTACTTC. The variable domain in full, completed from reference TRBV5-1 and TRBJ2-7, reads KAGVTQTPRYLIKTRGQQVTLSCSPISGHRSVSWYQQTPGQGLQFLFEYFSETQRNKGNFPGRFSGRQFSNSRSEMNVSTLELGDSALYLCASRGLAGVGEQYFGPGTRLTVT.